These T cell receptor beta chains were read from a single sample in a study of molecular identifiers for immune sequencing clone quantification. TCRdb itself ran the PCR reads through MiXCR, one entry per CDR3 protein. The profile covers approximately 97,000 distinct CDR3 sequences, with 24% appearing a single time and about 0.94% taken by the ten largest. Sample: naive CD8+ T cells from blood, with Jurkat cell RNA spiked in. The receptors here all came from a human donor in good health. Some libraries in this study had Jurkat cell RNA spiked in. Both conserved end residues are trimmed from each CDR3.

J	V	CDR3
TRBJ2-6	TRBV14	ASSQWDRGFTGANVLT
TRBJ2-5	TRBV7-6	ASSFDPGPEETQY
TRBJ2-6	TRBV5-1	ASRTNSGANVLT
TRBJ2-2	TRBV6-5	ASSYQPSGGTGELF
TRBJ2-7	TRBV20-1	SAVTRGPPEQY
TRBJ2-7	TRBV6-5	ASSYSWSGGTIYEQY
TRBJ1-5	TRBV7-9	ARSLLGNQPPH
TRBJ2-3	TRBV6-4	ASSSVGAEIQDTQY
TRBJ1-5	TRBV5-8	ASSFGQGNQPQH
TRBJ2-3	TRBV7-9	ASSPRSLDRASGAQY
TRBJ2-7	TRBV7-9	ASSSDLQADIYEQY
TRBJ1-5	TRBV21-1	ASSPQLTGIDQPQH
TRBJ1-1	TRBV12-3/TRBV12-4	ASGKTVTEAF
TRBJ2-3	TRBV4-3	ASSQDRTSVSTDTQY
TRBJ2-4	TRBV4-3	ASSQDFDAQEGDIQY
TRBJ2-7	TRBV6-5	ASSYSSQGAVGEQY
TRBJ1-5	TRBV7-2	ASSLDTEPQH
TRBJ1-1	TRBV24-1	ATSDGQNTEAF
TRBJ2-4	TRBV13	ASSASLIAKNIQY
TRBJ2-2	TRBV5-5	ASSLSRGRYTGELF
TRBJ2-1	TRBV29-1	SVSPGGLNEQF
TRBJ2-2	TRBV28	ASSERLAGGPFSGELF
TRBJ1-5	TRBV19	ASGWTQGDQPQH
TRBJ1-1	TRBV27	ASSLGERGTEAF
TRBJ1-2	TRBV27	ASSLSGGRGFDYGYT
TRBJ2-5	TRBV5-1	ASGPGTSGGETQY
TRBJ2-3	TRBV7-2	ASSQTTGTFTDTQY
TRBJ2-1	TRBV11-2	ASSLVYGTHEKYNEQF
TRBJ1-2	TRBV6-2/TRBV6-3	ASSLRVYGYT
TRBJ1-5	TRBV9	ASSVAAGDQPQH
TRBJ2-7	TRBV10-3	AISATGGGPYEQY
TRBJ2-4	TRBV12-2	ASRLGHKGGLAKNIQY
TRBJ2-3	TRBV13	ASSPSGGSDTRY
TRBJ2-7	TRBV20-1	SASVAQHSSYEQY
TRBJ1-1	TRBV12-3/TRBV12-4	ASSPGEDRYTEAF
TRBJ2-5	TRBV9	ASSGSTLGGLAGETQY
TRBJ1-4	TRBV20-1	SAVRVSTNEKLF
TRBJ2-1	TRBV29-1	SVEGGGGEQF
TRBJ2-7	TRBV21-1	ASSKEAVIGTGAAYEQY
TRBJ2-1	TRBV20-1	SARVSSSYNEQF
TRBJ2-4	TRBV11-2	ASSLTGGKNIQY
TRBJ2-3	TRBV5-1	ASSDDQGVNPDTQY
TRBJ2-3	TRBV20-1	SARKRDGGYRTDTQY
TRBJ2-7	TRBV27	ASSFRQGQGNEQY
TRBJ2-1	TRBV6-2/TRBV6-3	ASSYGLAGVGQF
TRBJ2-1	TRBV6-2/TRBV6-3	ASSYSLRQGGRNEQF
TRBJ2-5	TRBV9	ASSASGGHGETQY
TRBJ1-1	TRBV7-2	ASSFVGTEAF
TRBJ2-7	TRBV5-1	ASSPAFPGGNYEQY
TRBJ1-2	TRBV27	ASSGQEGGYT